The following is a T cell receptor beta chain sequence with its context. Its antigen specificity is not known. There are no base qualities to consult, and no much larger clone falls within one base. Sequencing used an Illumina HiSeq 1500. Using fastp trimming at Q25 and MiXCR clonotype assembly, TCRdb reanalyzed the public sequencing data and kept in-frame beta chains. Each CDR3 protein appears once, grouped with its most common genes and DNA. The sample table shows about 490,000 distinct CDR3 sequences, and about 10% are seen once. The biggest ten clones account for roughly 10% of the sample. This sample stems from a study of T cell repertoires in cytomegalovirus infection (dated by TCRdb to between 2018 and 2021). About the investigation overall: Donor HLA type was relevant to the analysis, because carriage of CMV infection together with the matching HLA type was indicated by public TCR beta signatures. On the study overall, not on this receptor specifically: The ex vivo response was dominated by HLA-C-restricted CMV-specific TCR beta clonotypes, which also provided the single most frequent clonotype in two of eight donors. Cumulative frequency of public TCR beta family members discriminated carriers of CMV infection plus the relevant HLA type in this cohort and an independent roughly 330-donor cohort.

Trimming costs V 6 bases and J 7 bases, and their ends lie 21 bases apart. Based on the germline V gene (reference sequence), the CDR1 and CDR2 sequences are MNHNY and SVGAGI. Its CDR3 holds 15 amino acids, cysteine through phenylalanine. The retained sequence is limited to the CDR3, 45 bases, with the frame set at the first base. The clonotype was recovered from a human donor in good health (CMV status not recorded). Some clones in this sample may be carry-over from other donors' samples. The rearrangement joined TRBV6-6 to TRBJ1-2; TRBD1 might be the D gene, on 5 matching bases. Material: PBMCs. CDR3 loop: CASRLDTSRASGYTF. The bases are TGTGCCAGCAGATTAGATACGTCCAGGGCGAGTGGCTACACCTTC.